This section outlines one T cell receptor (beta chain) sequence together with its context. Its target is unknown. This entry belongs to a study of T cell responses to AZD1222 COVID-19 vaccine. Regarding the study as a whole: Clonal diversity may have been underestimated in mostly white British donors.

Unmatched junction bases numbered 14, after V lost 4 bases and J lost 4 bases. Per germline, CDR1 WSHSY and CDR2 SAAADI. The CDR3 consists of 17 residues. Assay: immunoSEQ multiplex PCR; the TCRdb copy retains only in-frame clones and omits some. Among roughly 140,000 clones, approximately 90% were seen once, and the ten largest hold more than 3%. Timing groups of about 4 and about 12 weeks for second doses were pooled. This chain uses TRBV10-2 with TRBJ2-5; 8 nucleotides align to TRBD2. The source material was peripheral blood, sampled 28 days after the second AZD1222 dose. This receptor was obtained from an adult who received the AZD1222 COVID-19 vaccine. CDR3 in DNA: TGCGCCAGCAGTGCTCTAGCGGGTACAAGGAGGGGAGAGACCCAGTACTTC. This gives the protein CASSALAGTRRGETQYF.